The table lists the clone carrying this TCR beta chain with many counts. Its matching antigen is unknown. This entry belongs to a study of neurological immune-mediated disorders. Study-wide findings and caveats: Whereas HTLV-1-associated myelopathy showed the most TCR clonal expansion, multiple sclerosis showed the least, with levels below those of healthy controls.

With 1 base removed from V and 1 base from J, the gap between germline ends came to 7 bases. Germline V gives CDR1 DFQATT, CDR2 SNEGSKA (reference sequence). The CDR3 runs 13 residues. The team produced cDNA through 5'RACE using 10-nucleotide random UMIs. TCRdb recomputed calls from the 5' RACE reads with MiXCR, one row per CDR3 protein. Of around 76,000 distinct CDR3 sequences listed, 10% are singletons. Time point denoted: longitudinal time-point 1 (baseline). Input material: PBMCs. The J gene is TRBJ2-5, the V gene TRBV20-1; D might be TRBD1 (6 bases). The receptor was isolated from a man aged 30 to 39 in good health. CDR3 sequence: CSARGGGQETQYF. In DNA form, the CDR3 reads TGCAGTGCTAGAGGAGGGGGCCAAGAGACCCAGTACTTC.